This is a list of T cell receptor beta chains from one sample in a study of immune evolution from preneoplasia to lung adenocarcinoma. The protocol was immunoSEQ multiplex PCR, while the TCRdb copy is restricted to in-frame clones and leaves out a portion. The sample shows roughly 6,600 clones, over 60% of them seen only once. Sequencing was performed on FFPE lung adenocarcinoma in situ tissue. The receptors originated from a person between 60 and 79 years old with lung adenocarcinoma. Each CDR3 is given with its conserved first and last residue. The order of the fields is clone size, J gene, D gene, V gene, CDR3 protein, CDR3 DNA. D genes are given only for firm matches. Clone size is given for some rows only: seen once, a few or many times, or a class if the clone is expanded.

>.|TRBJ2-7|.|TRBV7-3
CASSSTDGRSYEQYF
TGTGCCAGCAGCTCGACGGACGGGCGATCCTACGAGCAGTACTTC
>.|TRBJ1-6|.|TRBV30
CASQGNRNSPLHF
TGTGCCTCCCAGGGCAACAGGAATTCACCCCTCCACTTT
>.|TRBJ2-7|TRBD2|TRBV7-6
CASSSGTSWGEQYF
TGTGCCAGCAGCTCCGGGACTAGTTGGGGCGAGCAGTACTTC
>.|TRBJ1-2|TRBD1|TRBV6-5
CASSGGTESGYTF
TGTGCCAGCAGCGGGGGGACAGAAAGCGGCTACACCTTC
>.|TRBJ1-5|.|TRBV6-1
CASSEGRDQPQHF
TGTGCCAGCAGTGAAGGGCGTGATCAGCCCCAGCATTTT
>few|TRBJ2-3|TRBD2|TRBV9
CASSVSGTSTDTQYF
TGTGCCAGCAGCGTTAGCGGGACCAGCACAGATACGCAGTATTTT
>.|TRBJ1-2|.|TRBV19
CASSISHPDSPFF
TGTGCCAGTAGTATATCCCACCCGGACAGTCCGTTCTTC
>.|TRBJ2-7|.|TRBV4-2
CASSQDGGYGEQYF
TGTGCCAGCAGCCAAGATGGAGGGTATGGCGAGCAGTACTTC
>.|TRBJ2-1|TRBD1|TRBV7-6
CASSPTTGTGNYNEQFF
TGTGCCAGCAGCCCAACGACCGGGACAGGAAATTACAATGAGCAGTTCTTC
>.|TRBJ1-1|.|TRBV14
CASNPWGKDTEAFF
TGTGCCAGCAACCCGTGGGGGAAGGACACTGAAGCTTTCTTT
>.|TRBJ1-1|.|TRBV27
CASISAANTEAFF
TGTGCCAGCATTTCGGCAGCCAACACTGAAGCTTTCTTT
>.|TRBJ2-1|TRBD1|TRBV2
CASRRDRGYNEQFF
TGTGCCAGCAGACGGGACAGGGGTTACAATGAGCAGTTCTTC
>.|TRBJ1-2|.|TRBV5-6
CASSLGGSYGYTF
TGTGCCAGCAGCCTCGGGGGGTCCTATGGCTACACCTTC
>.|TRBJ2-3|.|TRBV7-2
CASSLIMQAQAQYF
TGTGCCAGCAGCTTAATAATGCAGGCACAGGCGCAGTATTTT
>.|TRBJ2-5|.|TRBV19
CASSIGLVGLETQYF
TGTGCCAGTAGTATAGGCCTCGTGGGGCTAGAGACCCAGTACTTC
>.|TRBJ2-3|.|TRBV2
CASSSGAGDTQYF
TGTGCCAGCAGTTCCGGTGCCGGAGATACGCAGTATTTT
>.|TRBJ2-7|.|TRBV7-5
CASSSTDGRSYEQYF
TGTGCCAGCAGCTCGACGGACGGGCGATCCTACGAGCAGTACTTC
>.|TRBJ1-6|.|TRBV5-1
CASSPTGDRFYSPFHF
TGCGCCAGCAGCCCTACCGGTGACAGGTTCTATTCACCCTTCCACTTT
>once|TRBJ2-1|.|TRBV25-1
CASSEVASSYNEQFF
TGTGCCAGCAGTGAAGTAGCGAGCTCCTACAATGAGCAGTTCTTC
>.|TRBJ2-5|.|TRBV19
CASSTTGETQYF
TGTGCCAGTAGTACGACAGGCGAGACCCAGTACTTC
>.|TRBJ2-1|.|TRBV6-1
CASSEVRMRQFF
TGTGCCAGCAGTGAAGTCCGAATGAGGCAGTTCTTC
>.|TRBJ2-1|TRBD2|TRBV27
CASRNQGGGRNNEQFF
TGTGCCAGCAGAAATCAAGGCGGGGGGAGGAACAATGAGCAGTTCTTC
>.|TRBJ2-3|.|TRBV11-2
CASSLWGPDTQYF
TGTGCCAGCAGCTTGTGGGGTCCAGATACGCAGTATTTT
>.|TRBJ1-1|.|TRBV27
CASSSLGAGNTEAFF
TGTGCCAGCAGTTCCCTCGGGGCGGGGAACACTGAAGCTTTCTTT
>.|TRBJ1-6|TRBD1|TRBV19
CASRRQGVNNSPLHF
TGTGCCAGTAGGAGACAGGGGGTCAATAATTCACCCCTCCACTTT
>.|TRBJ1-6|.|TRBV4-2
CASSQDPRVVYNSPLHF
TGTGCCAGCAGCCAAGATCCTAGGGTGGTGTATAATTCACCCCTCCACTTT
>.|TRBJ2-5|TRBD1|TRBV28
CASSLRGQETQYF
TGTGCCAGCAGTTTAAGGGGACAGGAGACCCAGTACTTC
>.|TRBJ1-6|.|TRBV11-2
CASRPGSANSPLHF
TGTGCCAGCAGGCCCGGGAGTGCGAATTCACCCCTCCACTTT
>once|TRBJ1-5|.|TRBV28
CASSGRTPNQPQHF
TGTGCCAGCAGTGGTAGGACACCGAATCAGCCCCAGCATTTT
>.|TRBJ2-7|.|TRBV11-2
CASSSTDGRSYEQYF
TGTGCCAGCAGCTCGACGGACGGGCGATCCTACGAGCAGTACTTC